Listed below are T cell receptor beta chains from one sample, sequenced in a study of cytomegalovirus exposure and HLA in healthy donors. Assay used: immunoSEQ multiplex PCR; TCRdb lists only in-frame clones, some missing. The sample has roughly 150,000 clones; nearly 70% are singletons. Sequencing used PBMCs. These receptors originate from a young man in good health and CMV-seropositive. CDR3s include the opening cysteine and the closing phenylalanine or tryptophan. A D gene is named only where the DNA matches it firmly. Clone size, where shown, is once, few, many, or a class for clones that have expanded.

. TRBD2 TRBJ2-3 TRBV5-1 CASSGGPSGALTDTQYF TGCGCCAGCAGCGGTGGGCCTAGCGGGGCGCTCACAGATACGCAGTATTTT
. TRBD2 TRBJ2-7 TRBV30 CAWSQILASGGYEQYF TGTGCCTGGAGTCAAATATTGGCTAGCGGGGGCTACGAGCAGTACTTC
. . TRBJ2-7 TRBV7-9 CASSPRIRDFPYEQYF TGTGCCAGCAGCCCGCGAATAAGGGACTTTCCCTACGAGCAGTACTTC
. TRBD1 TRBJ1-1 TRBV2 CASGDRWANTEAFF TGTGCCAGCGGGGACAGGTGGGCGAACACTGAAGCTTTCTTT
. TRBD1 TRBJ2-1 TRBV5-1 CASSLVAFLGDRVNEQFF TGCGCCAGCAGCTTGGTGGCTTTCTTGGGGGACAGGGTTAATGAGCAGTTCTTC
. . TRBJ2-7 TRBV25-1 CASAWTAQDEQYF TGTGCCAGCGCTTGGACTGCCCAGGATGAGCAGTACTTC
. . TRBJ2-3 TRBV21-1 CASMCPGLAGQKASTDTQYF TGTGCCAGCATGTGCCCGGGACTAGCGGGTCAAAAGGCTAGCACAGATACGCAGTATTTT
few TRBD1 TRBJ2-7 TRBV4-1 CASSRTGTEQYEQYF TGCGCCAGCAGCCGCACCGGGACAGAGCAGTACGAGCAGTACTTC
few . TRBJ2-1 TRBV5-1 CASSLAERTDGEQFF TGCGCCAGCAGCTTGGCCGAGCGAACTGACGGGGAGCAGTTCTTC
. . TRBJ1-5 TRBV19 CASSIVDITQPQHF TGTGCCAGTAGTATAGTGGACATTACTCAGCCCCAGCATTTT
. . TRBJ2-7 TRBV6-5 CASRPSRATYEQYF TGTGCCAGCAGGCCGTCGCGAGCCACCTACGAGCAGTACTTC
. . TRBJ2-7 TRBV25-1 CASSSWGYEQYF TGTGCCAGCTCCTCCTGGGGCTACGAGCAGTACTTC
. . TRBJ1-2 TRBV6-5 CASSYRGGYGYTF TGTGCCAGCAGTTATAGGGGGGGCTATGGCTACACCTTC
. . TRBJ2-3 TRBV4-1 CASSQASVFGRGGADTQYF TGCGCCAGCAGCCAAGCCTCGGTTTTCGGACGCGGCGGGGCAGATACGCAGTATTTT
. TRBD1 TRBJ1-5 TRBV7-9 CASSSGGFSNQPQHF TGTGCCAGCAGCTCAGGGGGGTTTAGCAATCAGCCCCAGCATTTT